Each of the 15 T cell receptor beta chains below was sequenced from the same sample in a study of blood T cell repertoires in COVID-19. Here immunoSEQ multiplex PCR was the method, and the copy in TCRdb shows in-frame clones only, minus some. The sample holds hundreds of thousands of clones, approximately 85% seen once. The source material was PBMCs or T cells enriched from blood (not recorded which). All receptors come from a man aged 25 to 45 who had recovered from COVID-19.

This sequence joins TRBV6-2 or TRBV6-3 and TRBJ1-5; a weak D match, TRBD1 (5 bases). Trimming left V 4 bases short and J 5 bases short, with 9 bases between. Germline V gives CDR1 MNHEY, CDR2 SVGEGT. The length of the CDR3 is 13 residues. For the CDR3, the DNA is TGTGCCAGCAGTTCACCCAGGGATCAGCCCCAGCATTTT. Its translation: CASSSPRDQPQHF.

This sequence joins TRBV18 and TRBJ2-3; a possible D gene is TRBD1 (6 bases). Germline V gene data show CDR1 as KGHSH and CDR2 as LQKENI. V was trimmed by 1 base and J by 1 base, leaving 12 bases between them. This CDR3 spans 16 amino acids. The CDR3 loop is CASSPRGKGGTDTQYF. CDR3 nucleotides: TGTGCCAGCTCACCACGGGGGAAGGGGGGCACAGATACGCAGTATTTT.

This clone has a single count. This chain connects TRBV13 to TRBJ1-2, with 7 bases that match TRBD1. V shed 0 bases and J 7 bases; nucleotides not matched to a gene: 8. Germline V gene lookup returns CDR1 PRHDT and CDR2 FYEKMQ (reference sequence). CDR3 length: 15 amino acids. CDR3 sequence (DNA): TGTGCCAGCAGCTTAGGCCAATACAGGGGTGGTGGCTACACCTTC. Its protein product is CASSLGQYRGGGYTF.

The chain combines TRBV3-1 (or the pseudogene TRBV3-2) with TRBJ2-3; TRBD2 aligns across 7 bases. V gave up 3 bases and J gave up 11 bases; unmatched junction bases: 14. The V gene's germline CDR1 is LGHDT and CDR2 YNNKEL (reference sequence). This CDR3 is 15 amino acids long. The CDR3 DNA sequence: TGTGCCAGCAGCCAGGAAGGACTAGTAAAAATTTGGCAGTATTTT. This codes for CASSQEGLVKIWQYF.

V and J are TRBV9 and TRBJ1-6; D remains ambiguous. Trimming removed 5 bases at V and 7 bases at J, with 16 bases between. CDR1 is SGDLS and CDR2 is YYNGEE in the germline V gene. CDR3 size: 15 residues. The CDR3 DNA is TGTGCCAGCAGTGAGCGGGTGTCACTAAATTCACCCCTCCACTTT. It specifies CASSERVSLNSPLHF.

V gene TRBV6-2 or TRBV6-3 combines with J gene TRBJ2-7; D is possibly TRBD2 (5 bases). Trimming left V 0 bases short and J 3 bases short, with 9 bases between. CDR3 size: 14 residues. Germline CDR1 MNHEY, CDR2 SVGEGT. CDR3 sequence (DNA): TGTGCCAGCAGTTACTCCGGGAACCTCTACGAGCAGTACTTC. Its translation: CASSYSGNLYEQYF.

V usage is TRBV30 and J usage is TRBJ1-3; TRBD1 agrees at 7 bases. V shed 3 bases, J shed 0 bases, and the junction held 2 bases outside the gene matches. The germline gives CDR1 GTSNPN, CDR2 SVGIG (reference sequence). CDR3 length: 14 amino acids. The CDR3: CAWRDRSSGNTIYF. CDR3 sequence (DNA): TGTGCCTGGAGGGACAGGTCCTCTGGAAACACCATATATTTT.

This CDR3 reads CASAQTSGRKETQYF. The CDR3 nucleotides read TGCGCCAGCGCACAAACTAGCGGGAGGAAAGAGACCCAGTACTTC. V gene TRBV10-2 combines with J gene TRBJ2-5; TRBD2 agrees at 12 bases. The CDR3 runs to 15 residues. J was trimmed by 3 bases and V by 8 bases; bases with no gene match: 7. The germline V gene has CDR1 WSHSY and CDR2 SAAADI.

The chain carries TRBV4-3 and TRBJ2-5; 9 bases match TRBD1. The CDR3 covers 17 residues. Germline lookup yields CDR1 LGHNA and CDR2 YSLEER. J gave up 5 bases and V 0 bases, and 10 bases lay outside the gene matches. The CDR3 DNA reads as TGCGCCAGCAGCCAAGATTGGGGACAGGGTGGAGGGGAGACCCAGTACTTC. Residues: CASSQDWGQGGGETQYF.

This chain connects TRBV2 to TRBJ1-5; perhaps TRBD1 as D (5 bases). Trimming pared 6 bases from V and 3 bases from J, leaving 9 bases between. Germline V gives CDR1 SNHLY, CDR2 FYNNEI. The CDR3 spans 13 residues. The CDR3 loop reads CASRWDYNQPQHF. The DNA for the CDR3 is TGTGCCAGCAGATGGGACTACAATCAGCCCCAGCATTTT.

The V and J genes are TRBV10-3 and TRBJ2-7, with TRBD1 as a possible D gene (5 bases). With 8 bases removed from V and 3 bases from J, the gap between germline ends came to 17 bases. Germline values: CDR1 ENHRY, CDR2 SYGVKD. The CDR3 has 14 amino acids. The CDR3 loop reads CAIQRTQIDYEQYF. CDR3 DNA: TGTGCCATCCAAAGGACACAAATTGACTACGAGCAGTACTTC.

V is TRBV5-6 and J is TRBJ1-4; 9 nucleotides agree with TRBD1. From germline, CDR1 is SGHDT and CDR2 YYEEEE. The J segment lost 0 bases and the V segment lost 1 base, leaving 4 bases of the junction unmatched. The CDR3 contains 17 residues. CDR3 bases: TGTGCCAGCAGCTTGACTGGACAGGGGCCAACTAATGAAAAACTGTTTTTT. It is translated as CASSLTGQGPTNEKLFF.

V and J are TRBV7-2 and TRBJ1-2; no clear D gene. With 4 bases removed from V and 4 bases from J, the gap between germline ends came to 19 bases. Germline-derived CDR1 and CDR2 are SGHTA and FQGNSA. CDR3 size: 16 residues. The CDR3 loop reads CASSSGPDSWSYGYTF. The CDR3, as DNA: TGTGCCAGCAGCTCTGGACCGGACTCCTGGAGCTATGGCTACACCTTC.

The chain carries TRBV7-8 and TRBJ2-7; D not resolved. V dropped 5 bases and J dropped 7 bases, with 9 bases sitting between them. This CDR3 contains 11 residues. Germline-derived CDR1 and CDR2 are SGHVS and FQNEAQ. For the CDR3, the DNA is TGTGCCAGCAGCCTCACAGTTGAGCAGTACTTC. Its translation: CASSLTVEQYF. The whole variable domain, filled in from reference TRBV7-8 and TRBJ2-7, reads GAGVSQSPRYKVAKRGQDVALRCDPISGHVSLFWYQQALGQGPEFLTYFQNEAQLDKSGLPSDRFFAERPEGSVSTLKIQRTQQEDSAVYLCASSLTVEQYFGPGTRLTVT.

This chain links TRBV27 with TRBJ2-5; the match to TRBD2 covers 15 bases. V lost 4 bases and J lost 5; bases outside the gene matches: 5. Germline V gene data show CDR1 as MNHEY and CDR2 as SMNVEV (reference sequence). The CDR3 loop spans 16 amino acids. The CDR3 loop is CASSYGTSGGYETQYF. The CDR3 region has the DNA TGTGCCAGCAGTTACGGGACTAGCGGGGGGTATGAGACCCAGTACTTC.